This TCR beta chain was obtained from a study of control samples from healthy donors and cancer patients (TCRdb year 2020). Of note for this clone: Which antigen it targets is not known. Base qualities are not at hand, and no much larger clone is one base apart.

V is pruned by 2 bases and J by 4 bases, leaving 4 bases of the junction without a gene match. In the germline V gene, CDR1 corresponds to MNHEY and CDR2 to SVGAGI. The cysteine opens and the phenylalanine closes a CDR3 of 16 amino acids. The CDR3 DNA has 48 bases and is translated from base 1. Library construction relied on the immunoSEQ multiplex PCR assay. TCRdb limited this immuneACCESS table to in-frame rearrangements with V and J called. A share of clones is missing; checked studies link under half to unresolved V genes, and the rest is unexplained. The sample table shows 180,000 or so clones, and 91% are seen once. The ten biggest clones cover less than 1.6% of the sample.

This receptor was taken from a woman in her 30s in good health. The chain is assembled from TRBV6-5 and TRBJ2-1; TRBD2 aligns with 11 central bases. Sequencing was performed on blood. The DNA sequence is given as TGTGCCAGCAGTTACCGGACTAGCGGGTCGTACAATGAGCAGTTCTTC. Protein translation: CASSYRTSGSYNEQFF.